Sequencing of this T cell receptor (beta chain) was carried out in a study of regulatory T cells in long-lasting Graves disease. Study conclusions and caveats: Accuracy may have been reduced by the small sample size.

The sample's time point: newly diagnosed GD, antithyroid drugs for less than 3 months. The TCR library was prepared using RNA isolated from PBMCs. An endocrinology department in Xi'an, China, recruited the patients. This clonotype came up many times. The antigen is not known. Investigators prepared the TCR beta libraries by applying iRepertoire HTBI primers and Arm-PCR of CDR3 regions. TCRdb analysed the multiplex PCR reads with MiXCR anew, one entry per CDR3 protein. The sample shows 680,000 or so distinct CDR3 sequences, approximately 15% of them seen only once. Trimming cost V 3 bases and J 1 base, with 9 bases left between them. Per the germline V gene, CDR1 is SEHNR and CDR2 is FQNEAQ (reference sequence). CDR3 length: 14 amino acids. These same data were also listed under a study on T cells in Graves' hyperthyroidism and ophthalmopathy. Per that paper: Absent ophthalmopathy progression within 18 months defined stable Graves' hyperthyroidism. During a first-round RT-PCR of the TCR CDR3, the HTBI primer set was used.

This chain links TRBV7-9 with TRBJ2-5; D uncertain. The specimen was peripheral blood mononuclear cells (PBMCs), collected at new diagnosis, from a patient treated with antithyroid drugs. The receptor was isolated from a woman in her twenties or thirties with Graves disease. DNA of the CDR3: TGTGCCAGCAGCTTGTTTACTACCCAAGAGACCCAGTACTTC. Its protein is CASSLFTTQETQYF.